This TCR beta chain was obtained from a study of immune heterogeneity within non-small cell lung tumors. About the research overall: It was found that the tumors were several squamous cell carcinomas, more than eight non-squamous carcinomas and 1 not otherwise specified. Notes on the study in general: Different tumor locations in one patient shared dominant CDR3 beta clonotypes yet harbored unique high-frequency clones. T-cell receptor beta clonotypes at high frequency differed largely between individual patients. Local T-cell repertoire clonality was correlated with local tumor mutational burden, and the correlation was positive. It was moderate in strength but statistically significant (R around 0.32).

CDR3 size: 14 residues. From germline, CDR1 is LGHNA and CDR2 YNFKEQ. Multiplex PCR amplified the TCR beta CDR3 region. Its first round ran for nine to eleven cycles with 32 V and 13 J primers. MiXCR, run by TCRdb on the multiplex PCR reads, gives a single entry per CDR3 protein. The profile shows roughly 2,000 distinct CDR3 sequences, around 50% of them singletons. Template was bulk tumor genomic DNA, 550 to 650 ng per sample. Several biopsies were spaced far apart within each primary tumor and obtained as surgery took place. The study cohort was described as untreated, and its members had newly diagnosed non-small cell lung cancer. They went on to have curative surgery. Concerning this clonotype: Antigen specificity is unknown. This clone may be a read error of a much larger clone one base away.

Material: lung tumor tissue. This clonotype was sampled from a man in his sixties or seventies with non-small cell lung cancer. The chain is built from TRBV4-2 and TRBJ2-2; D perhaps matches TRBD2 (5 bases). DNA of the CDR3: TGTGCCAGCAGCCAAGGGGCCGGCACCGGGGAGCTGTTGTTT. The encoded protein is CASSQGAGTGELLF.